The source of this T cell receptor beta chain is a study of identical twins. CDR3 length: 15 amino acids. Trimming cost V 3 bases and J 5 bases, with 17 bases left between them. Germline V gene data show CDR1 as SGDLS and CDR2 as YYNGEE. Study-wide results and limits: Beta out-of-frame sequences displayed a weaker excess of sharing between twins.

TCRdb fed the 5' RACE reads into MiXCR, producing one record per CDR3 protein. The sample yields over 550,000 distinct CDR3 sequences, roughly 6.6% seen once. This clonotype was detected many times. Its antigen remains unknown. These data also formed part of another study, on yellow fever vaccine responses in identical twins.

The sample was PBMCs. The chain couples TRBV9 to TRBJ1-1, with D maybe TRBD1 (5 bases). The TCR was taken from a woman younger than 35 in good health. CDR3 DNA: TGTGCCAGCAGCGGCCATCGTCGGGGGAGAACTGAAGCTTTCTTT. This encodes CASSGHRRGRTEAFF.